Here is one T cell receptor (beta chain) with its context. The target antigen is unknown. V dropped 5 bases and J dropped 2; count of bases not matched to a gene: 1. The CDR3 is 14 residues long. From germline, CDR1 is SNHLY and CDR2 FYNNEI. The data were obtained in a study of stem cell transplantation in POMP-related autoinflammatory disease. In the study overall: Before transplant, CD4+ T cells skewed naive and CD8+ proportions were low. Study outcomes and limitations: In PRAID patients, the number of distinct TRB V-J gene pairings was restricted.

TCRdb keeps only in-frame clones here, not all; method: immunoSEQ multiplex PCR. The sample shows around 32,000 clones, around 88% of them seen only once. The input for sequencing was CD4+ T cells from PBMCs, taken before stem cell transplantation. The chain links TRBV2 to TRBJ2-3; TRBD2 matches at 10 bases. This TCR was sampled from a human donor with POMP-related autoinflammation and immune dysregulation (PRAID). In nucleotides, the CDR3 is TGTGCCAGCAGTAGCGGGGGGGCCACAGATACGCAGTATTTT. Amino acids: CASSSGGATDTQYF.